This entry features one T cell receptor (beta chain) sequence. Its specificity is not known. The sample belongs to a study of cytomegalovirus exposure and HLA in healthy donors. Turning to the study itself: A prior study identified 110 million or so unique TCR beta sequences from around 180 million T cells. Whole-study results and caveats: According to an earlier analysis, most TCR beta V segments yielded productive rearrangements about 87% or about 30% of the time. Overall, about 160 TCR beta chains were annotated as cytomegalovirus-associated. With further analysis later on, most CMV-associated TCR beta chains appeared HLA-restricted.

This CDR3 spans 14 amino acids. Between the trimmed V and J ends, which lost 4 bases and 7 bases, there was a span of 11 bases. Germline-derived CDR1 and CDR2 are SNHLY and FYNNEI. This PCR relied on a set of 60 Vbeta primers and 13 Jbeta primers. Assay used: immunoSEQ multiplex PCR; TCRdb lists only in-frame clones, some missing. The sample yields approximately 110,000 clones, around 69% seen once. This receptor was identified in a woman in her 40s in good health and CMV-seropositive. The material sequenced was PBMCs. The genes are TRBV2 and TRBJ1-6; D perhaps matches TRBD1 (5 bases). DNA of the CDR3: TGTGCCAGCAGTGTGCAGGGTTACAATTCACCCCTCCACTTT. Protein sequence: CASSVQGYNSPLHF.